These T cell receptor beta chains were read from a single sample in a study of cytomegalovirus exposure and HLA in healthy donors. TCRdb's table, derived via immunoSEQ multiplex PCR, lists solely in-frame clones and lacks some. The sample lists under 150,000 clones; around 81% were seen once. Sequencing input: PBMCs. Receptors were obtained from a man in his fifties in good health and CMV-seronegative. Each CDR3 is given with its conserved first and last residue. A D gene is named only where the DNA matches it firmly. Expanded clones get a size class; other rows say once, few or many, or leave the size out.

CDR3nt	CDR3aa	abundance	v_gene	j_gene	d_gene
TGTGCCAGCAGTTTACAGGGGGTCGGCGGGGAGCTGTTTTTT	CASSLQGVGGELFF	-	TRBV6-6	TRBJ2-2	TRBD1
TGCGCCAGCAGCTTGGGAGCAGGCTTGAACACTGAAGCTTTCTTT	CASSLGAGLNTEAFF	-	TRBV5-1	TRBJ1-1	-
TGTGCCAGCAGTGAATTAGCGGGGGGGGACACCGGGGAGCTGTTTTTT	CASSELAGGDTGELFF	-	TRBV2	TRBJ2-2	TRBD2
TGCGCCAGCAGCCTTGGTACTAGCGGGAGCGCCTACGAGCAGTACTTC	CASSLGTSGSAYEQYF	-	TRBV5-1	TRBJ2-7	TRBD2
TGTGCCAGCAGCCTCGGGACAGTTCGGGCGACCCAGTACTTC	CASSLGTVRATQYF	once	TRBV11-2	TRBJ2-5	TRBD1
TGCAGCGTTGGGGGGGAAAGCCTGCAAGAGACCCAGTACTTC	CSVGGESLQETQYF	-	TRBV29-1	TRBJ2-5	-
TGTGCCAGCTCACCACAAGCTAGCAGGTCCTACGAGCAGTACTTC	CASSPQASRSYEQYF	-	TRBV18	TRBJ2-7	-
TGTGCCAGCACCAGGTGGCGTGCCTCTGGGGCCAACGTCCTGACTTTC	CASTRWRASGANVLTF	-	TRBV28	TRBJ2-6	-
TGTGCCAGCAGTAGCGGACAGGACTACGAGCAGTACTTC	CASSSGQDYEQYF	-	TRBV6-1	TRBJ2-7	TRBD1
TGTGCCAGCAGCTCCGGTGGGCTAGCGGGCCACAATGAGCAGTTCTTC	CASSSGGLAGHNEQFF	few	TRBV7-3	TRBJ2-1	TRBD2
TGTGCCAGTAGTGCAGGGTATTATCAGCCCCAGCATTTT	CASSAGYYQPQHF	-	TRBV19	TRBJ1-5	-
TGTGCCAGCTCACCCCTCGGACAGGGAAATCAGCCCCAGCATTTT	CASSPLGQGNQPQHF	-	TRBV18	TRBJ1-5	TRBD1
TGTGCCAGCAGCCTAAACCCGACAGACGAGGAGCTGTTTTTT	CASSLNPTDEELFF	-	TRBV9	TRBJ2-2	-
TGTGCCAGCAGCCCCCCCGGGACAGGGGGCACTGAAGCTTTCTTT	CASSPPGTGGTEAFF	-	TRBV7-9	TRBJ1-1	TRBD1
TGTGCCAGCAGCCCGATAGACTCAAGCAGGGTCCCCTACGAGCAGTACTTC	CASSPIDSSRVPYEQYF	few	TRBV5-6	TRBJ2-7	-
TGCAGCGGGTCGGCGAACACCGGGGAGCTGTTTTTT	CSGSANTGELFF	-	TRBV29-1	TRBJ2-2	-
TGTGCCAGCAGCGTAGAAGAGGGGGGGCCGGGCACCGGGGAGCTGTTTTTT	CASSVEEGGPGTGELFF	-	TRBV9	TRBJ2-2	-
TGTGCCAGCAGTCGAGGTCTCAACTCGAACACTGAAGCTTTCTTT	CASSRGLNSNTEAFF	-	TRBV27	TRBJ1-1	-
TGTGCCAGCAGCGAGAGGGGACTAGCGATTGGCGAGCAGTACTTC	CASSERGLAIGEQYF	-	TRBV4-2	TRBJ2-7	TRBD2
TGTGCCTGGAGTGAAGGCAGGGGCGGACCTTATGGCTACACCTTC	CAWSEGRGGPYGYTF	-	TRBV30	TRBJ1-2	-
TGTGCCTGTACGAGGACAGGGGGCTCGGGTGGCTACACCTTC	CACTRTGGSGGYTF	-	TRBV28	TRBJ1-2	TRBD1
TGCGCCAGCAGCATACCCCAACAGAATTCACCCCTCCACTTT	CASSIPQQNSPLHF	-	TRBV10-1	TRBJ1-6	-
TGCAGCGCCAACCAAGAGACCCAGTACTTC	CSANQETQYF	once	TRBV29-1	TRBJ2-5	-
TGTGCCAGCAGTGCCTCGGGACAGGGGTTCGATGGCTACACCTTC	CASSASGQGFDGYTF	-	TRBV6-5	TRBJ1-2	TRBD1
TGCGCCAGCAGCCAAAGGCTAGGTCCCGAGCAGTACTTC	CASSQRLGPEQYF	-	TRBV4-1	TRBJ2-7	-
TGTGCCAGTAGTATCGCCGCTAGCGGGGCCGGGGGAGATACGCAGTATTTT	CASSIAASGAGGDTQYF	-	TRBV19	TRBJ2-3	TRBD2
TGCGCCAGCAGCTTACCCGGGAGTTCTTACGAGCAGTACTTC	CASSLPGSSYEQYF	-	TRBV5-1	TRBJ2-7	-
TGCGCCAGCAGCCTAACTAGCGGGAGCTGGGAGACCCAGTACTTC	CASSLTSGSWETQYF	-	TRBV5-1	TRBJ2-5	TRBD2
TGTGCCAGTAGTGGGAAGGGAGGGGGTGAGCAGTTCTTC	CASSGKGGGEQFF	-	TRBV19	TRBJ2-1	-
TGTGCCAGCAGCTTCAGAGCTAATTCCGGGACAGGGGTCAATCAGCCCCAGCATTTT	CASSFRANSGTGVNQPQHF	-	TRBV7-8	TRBJ1-5	TRBD1
TGCGCCAGCAGCTTGGAAACTCCCTACGAGCAGTACTTC	CASSLETPYEQYF	-	TRBV5-1	TRBJ2-7	-
TGTGCCAGCAGCCCAGGACAGGGCGACGAGCAGTACTTC	CASSPGQGDEQYF	-	TRBV7-9	TRBJ2-7	TRBD1
TGCGCCAGCAGCGACCAGGGTGACTATGGCTACACCTTC	CASSDQGDYGYTF	-	TRBV5-1	TRBJ1-2	-
TGTGCCAGCAGGAGGGGGGGTAACTATGGCTACACCTTC	CASRRGGNYGYTF	-	TRBV6-1	TRBJ1-2	-
TGTGCCAGCAGCTTTGAGGGGGGGCGTCTAGAGACCCAGTACTTC	CASSFEGGRLETQYF	-	TRBV7-2	TRBJ2-5	-
TGCGCCAGCAGCTTGGTGGCAGGGAACACTGAAGCTTTCTTT	CASSLVAGNTEAFF	-	TRBV5-1	TRBJ1-1	-
TGTGCCAGCAGCCCTCTAGCGGGTAGCTCCTACGAGCAGTACTTC	CASSPLAGSSYEQYF	-	TRBV5-4	TRBJ2-7	TRBD2
TGTGCCAGCAGTTCCGGGGGAGGGATTGAAAAAGATACGCAGTATTTT	CASSSGGGIEKDTQYF	-	TRBV28	TRBJ2-3	TRBD2
TGTGCTAGTGGTCCTCCCGGGGGGAGAGTGGGTCAGCCCCAGCATTTT	CASGPPGGRVGQPQHF	-	TRBV12-5	TRBJ1-5	-
TGTGCCAGCAGTTACGAGAACCTAGGGGGTAATTCACCCCTCCACTTT	CASSYENLGGNSPLHF	-	TRBV6-6	TRBJ1-6	-
TGTGCCAGCAGTAGACAGGGAAGGGGCTCTGGGGCCAACGTCCTGACTTTC	CASSRQGRGSGANVLTF	-	TRBV2	TRBJ2-6	TRBD1